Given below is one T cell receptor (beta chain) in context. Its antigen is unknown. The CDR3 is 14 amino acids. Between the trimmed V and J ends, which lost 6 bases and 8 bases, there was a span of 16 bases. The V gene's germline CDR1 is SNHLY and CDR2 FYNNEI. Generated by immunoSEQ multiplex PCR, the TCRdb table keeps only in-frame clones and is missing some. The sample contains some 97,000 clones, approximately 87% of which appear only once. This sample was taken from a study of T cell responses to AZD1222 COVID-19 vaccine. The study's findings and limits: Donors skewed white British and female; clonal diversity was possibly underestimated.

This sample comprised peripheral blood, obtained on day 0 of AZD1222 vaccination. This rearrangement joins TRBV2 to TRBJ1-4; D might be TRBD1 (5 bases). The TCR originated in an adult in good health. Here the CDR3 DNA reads TGTGCCAGCAGGCCCTTAGGGGCAGGGGAAAAACTGTTTTTT. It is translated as CASRPLGAGEKLFF.